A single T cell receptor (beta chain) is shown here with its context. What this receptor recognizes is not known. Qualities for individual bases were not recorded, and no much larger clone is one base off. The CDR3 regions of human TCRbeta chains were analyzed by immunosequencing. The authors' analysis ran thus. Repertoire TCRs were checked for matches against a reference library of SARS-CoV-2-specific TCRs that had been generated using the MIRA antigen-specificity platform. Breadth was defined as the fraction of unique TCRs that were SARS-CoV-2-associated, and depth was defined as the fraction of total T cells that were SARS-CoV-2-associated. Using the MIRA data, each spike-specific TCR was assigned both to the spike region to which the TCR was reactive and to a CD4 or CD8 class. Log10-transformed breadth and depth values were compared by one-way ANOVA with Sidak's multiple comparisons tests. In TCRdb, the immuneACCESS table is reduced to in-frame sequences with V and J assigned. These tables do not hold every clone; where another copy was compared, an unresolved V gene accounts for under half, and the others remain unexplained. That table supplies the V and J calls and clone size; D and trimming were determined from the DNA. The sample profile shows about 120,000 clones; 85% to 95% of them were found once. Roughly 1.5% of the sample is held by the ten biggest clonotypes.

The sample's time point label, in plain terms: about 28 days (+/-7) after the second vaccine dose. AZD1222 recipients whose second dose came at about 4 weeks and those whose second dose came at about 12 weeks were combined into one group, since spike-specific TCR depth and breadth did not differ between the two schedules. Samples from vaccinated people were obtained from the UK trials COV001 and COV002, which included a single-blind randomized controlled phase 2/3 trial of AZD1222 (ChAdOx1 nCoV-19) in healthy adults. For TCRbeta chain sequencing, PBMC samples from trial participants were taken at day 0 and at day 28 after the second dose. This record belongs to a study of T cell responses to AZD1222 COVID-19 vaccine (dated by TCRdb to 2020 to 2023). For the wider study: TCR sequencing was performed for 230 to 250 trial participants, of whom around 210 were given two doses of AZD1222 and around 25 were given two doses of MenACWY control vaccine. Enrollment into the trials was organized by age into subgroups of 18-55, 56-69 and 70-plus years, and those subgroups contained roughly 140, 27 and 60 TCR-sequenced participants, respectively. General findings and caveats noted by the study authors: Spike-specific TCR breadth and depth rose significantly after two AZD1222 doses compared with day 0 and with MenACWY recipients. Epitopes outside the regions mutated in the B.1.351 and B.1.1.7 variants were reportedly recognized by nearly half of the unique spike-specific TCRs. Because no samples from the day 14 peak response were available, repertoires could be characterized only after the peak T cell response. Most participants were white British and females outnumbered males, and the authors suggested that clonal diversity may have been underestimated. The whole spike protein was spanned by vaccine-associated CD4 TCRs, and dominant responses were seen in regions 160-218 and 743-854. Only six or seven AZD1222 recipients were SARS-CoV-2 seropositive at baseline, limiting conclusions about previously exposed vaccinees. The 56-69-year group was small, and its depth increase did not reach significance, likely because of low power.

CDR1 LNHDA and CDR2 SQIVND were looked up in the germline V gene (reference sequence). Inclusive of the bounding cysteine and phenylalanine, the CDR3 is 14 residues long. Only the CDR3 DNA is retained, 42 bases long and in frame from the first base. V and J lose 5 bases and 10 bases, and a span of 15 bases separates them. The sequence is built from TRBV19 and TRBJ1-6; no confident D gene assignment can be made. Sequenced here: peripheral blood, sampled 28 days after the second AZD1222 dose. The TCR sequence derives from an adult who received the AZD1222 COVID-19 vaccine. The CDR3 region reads CASSASEVLSPLHF. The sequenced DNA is TGTGCCAGTAGTGCCAGCGAGGTTCTCTCACCCCTCCACTTT. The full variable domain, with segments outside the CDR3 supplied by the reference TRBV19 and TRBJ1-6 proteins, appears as DGGITQSPKYLFRKEGQNVTLSCEQNLNHDAMYWYRQDPGQGLRLIYYSQIVNDFQKGDIAEGYSVSREKKESFPLTVTSAQKNPTAFYLCASSASEVLSPLHFGNGTRLTVT.